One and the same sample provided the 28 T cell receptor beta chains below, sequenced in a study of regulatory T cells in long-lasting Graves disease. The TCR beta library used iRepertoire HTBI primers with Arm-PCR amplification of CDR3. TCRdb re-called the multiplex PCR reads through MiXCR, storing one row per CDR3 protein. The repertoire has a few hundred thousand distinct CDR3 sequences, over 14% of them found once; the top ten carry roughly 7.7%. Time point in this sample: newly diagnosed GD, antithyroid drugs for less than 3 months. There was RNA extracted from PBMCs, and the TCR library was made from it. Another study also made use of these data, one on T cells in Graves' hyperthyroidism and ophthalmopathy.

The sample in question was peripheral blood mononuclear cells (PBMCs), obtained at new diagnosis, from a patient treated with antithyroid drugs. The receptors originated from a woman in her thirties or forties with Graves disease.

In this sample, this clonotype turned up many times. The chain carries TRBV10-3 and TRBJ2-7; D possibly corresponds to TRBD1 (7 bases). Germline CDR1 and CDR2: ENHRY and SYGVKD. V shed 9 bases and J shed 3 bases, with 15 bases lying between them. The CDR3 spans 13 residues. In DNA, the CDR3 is TGTGCCATGGGAGGACAGGATGACTACGAGCAGTACTTC. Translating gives CAMGGQDDYEQYF.

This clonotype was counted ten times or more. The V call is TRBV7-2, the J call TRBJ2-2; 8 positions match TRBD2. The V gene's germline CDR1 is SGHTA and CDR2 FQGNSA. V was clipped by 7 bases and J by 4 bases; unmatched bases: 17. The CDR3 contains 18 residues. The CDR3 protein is CASNPAGTAGGVTGELFF. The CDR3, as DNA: TGTGCCAGCAACCCTGCCGGGACTGCGGGAGGCGTCACCGGGGAGCTGTTTTTT.

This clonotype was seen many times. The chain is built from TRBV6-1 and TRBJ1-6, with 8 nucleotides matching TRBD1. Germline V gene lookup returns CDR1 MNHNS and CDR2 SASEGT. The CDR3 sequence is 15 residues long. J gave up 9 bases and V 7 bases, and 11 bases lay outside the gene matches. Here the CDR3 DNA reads TGTGCCAGCAAGCCTGCAGGCAGGGGGCCTTCACCCCTCCACTTT. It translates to CASKPAGRGPSPLHF.

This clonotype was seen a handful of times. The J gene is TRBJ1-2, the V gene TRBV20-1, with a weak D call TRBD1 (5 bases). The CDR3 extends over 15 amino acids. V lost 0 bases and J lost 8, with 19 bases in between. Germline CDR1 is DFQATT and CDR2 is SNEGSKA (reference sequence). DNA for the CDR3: TGCAGTGCTAGAGATCCCGGGACTCTGGCGGGCGGCTACACCTTC. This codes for CSARDPGTLAGGYTF.

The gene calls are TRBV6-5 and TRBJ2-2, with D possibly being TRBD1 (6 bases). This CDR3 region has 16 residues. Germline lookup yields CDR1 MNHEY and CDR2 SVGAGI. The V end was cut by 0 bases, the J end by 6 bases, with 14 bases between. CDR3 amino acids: CASSYSPGVEAGELFF. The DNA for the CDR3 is TGTGCCAGCAGTTACTCTCCAGGGGTGGAAGCCGGGGAGCTGTTTTTT.

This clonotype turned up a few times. The CDR3 nucleotides are TGTGCCAGCTGTTCCGAAGGGAACAACTATGGCTACACCTTC. Translated, it gives CASCSEGNNYGYTF. The genes are TRBV25-1 and TRBJ1-2; D is uncertain. CDR3 length equals 14 residues. The V end lost 8 bases, the J end lost 2 bases, and 15 bases lay between the germline ends. Germline lookup yields CDR1 MGHDK and CDR2 SYGVNS.

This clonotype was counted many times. The CDR3 sequence is CASSSLGSGANVLTF. The CDR3, as DNA: TGTGCCAGCAGTTCCTTGGGCTCTGGGGCCAACGTCCTGACTTTC. The chain joins TRBV12-3 or TRBV12-4 to TRBJ2-6, with unresolved D. Between the trimmed V and J ends, which lost 4 bases and 0 bases, there was a span of 7 bases. The CDR3 has 15 residues.

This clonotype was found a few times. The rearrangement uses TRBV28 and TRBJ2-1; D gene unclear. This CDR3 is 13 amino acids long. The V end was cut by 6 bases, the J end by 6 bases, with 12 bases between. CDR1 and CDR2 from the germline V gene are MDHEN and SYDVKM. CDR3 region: CASSAETANEQFF. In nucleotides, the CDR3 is TGTGCCAGCAGCGCCGAGACCGCCAATGAGCAGTTCTTC.

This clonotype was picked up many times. The CDR3 coding sequence is TGTGCCAGCAGCTATTACGCCGGGACAGGGGTTGGGGATACGCAGTATTTT. Its protein product is CASSYYAGTGVGDTQYF. The rearrangement links TRBV11-3 to TRBJ2-3; 10 positions agree with TRBD1. This CDR3 has 17 residues. The junction had 13 bases not matched to a gene; V was cut back by 4 bases and J by 6 bases. CDR1 and CDR2 from the germline V gene are SGHNT and YENEEA. Complete variable domain (other parts from reference TRBV11-3 and TRBJ2-3): EAGVVQSPRYKIIEKKQPVAFWCNPISGHNTLYWYLQNLGQGPELLIRYENEEAVDDSQLPKDRFSAERLKGVDSTLKIQPAELGDSAVYLCASSYYAGTGVGDTQYFGPGTRLTVL.

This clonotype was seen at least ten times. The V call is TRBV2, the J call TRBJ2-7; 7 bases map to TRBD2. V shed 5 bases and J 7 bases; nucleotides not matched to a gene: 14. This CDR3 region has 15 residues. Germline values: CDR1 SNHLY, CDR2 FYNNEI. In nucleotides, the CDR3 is TGTGCCAGCAGTACCCAGCAGGGCTGGGGGGGGGAGCAGTACTTC. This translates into CASSTQQGWGGEQYF.

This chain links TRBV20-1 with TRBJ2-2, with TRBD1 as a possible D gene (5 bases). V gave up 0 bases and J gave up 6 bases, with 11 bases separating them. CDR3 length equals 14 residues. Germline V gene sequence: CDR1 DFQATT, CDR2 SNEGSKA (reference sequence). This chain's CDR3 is CSARDVQVAGELFF. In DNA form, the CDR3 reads TGCAGTGCTAGAGATGTACAGGTGGCCGGGGAGCTGTTTTTT.

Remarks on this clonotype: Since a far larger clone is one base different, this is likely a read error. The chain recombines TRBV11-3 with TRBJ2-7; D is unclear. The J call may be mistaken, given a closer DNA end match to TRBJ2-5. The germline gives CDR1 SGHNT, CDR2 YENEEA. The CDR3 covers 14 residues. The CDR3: CTSSLTWPQETQYF. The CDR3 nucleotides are TGTACCAGCAGCCTCACGTGGCCCCAAGAGACCCAGTACTTC.

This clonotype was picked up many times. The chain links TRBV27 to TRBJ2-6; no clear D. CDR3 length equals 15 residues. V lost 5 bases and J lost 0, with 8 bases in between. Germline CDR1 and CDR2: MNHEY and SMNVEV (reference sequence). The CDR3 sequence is CASSNQVSGANVLTF. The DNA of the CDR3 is TGTGCCAGCAGTAATCAGGTCTCTGGGGCCAACGTCCTGACTTTC.

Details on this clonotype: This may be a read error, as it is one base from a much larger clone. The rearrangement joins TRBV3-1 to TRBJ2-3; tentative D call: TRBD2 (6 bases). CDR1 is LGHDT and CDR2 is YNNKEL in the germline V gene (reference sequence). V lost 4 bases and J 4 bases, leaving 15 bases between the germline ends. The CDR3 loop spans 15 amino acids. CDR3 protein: CASSLDPTSSDTQYF. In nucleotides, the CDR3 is TGTGCCAGCAGCCTAGATCCGACTAGTTCAGATACGCAGTATTTT.

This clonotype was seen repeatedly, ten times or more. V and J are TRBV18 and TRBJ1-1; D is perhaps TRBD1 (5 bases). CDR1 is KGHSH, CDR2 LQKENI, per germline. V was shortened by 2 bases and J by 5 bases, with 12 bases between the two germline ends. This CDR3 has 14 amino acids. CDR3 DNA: TGTGCCAGCTCACCAGAAGGGGCGGGGACTGAAGCTTTCTTT. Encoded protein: CASSPEGAGTEAFF.

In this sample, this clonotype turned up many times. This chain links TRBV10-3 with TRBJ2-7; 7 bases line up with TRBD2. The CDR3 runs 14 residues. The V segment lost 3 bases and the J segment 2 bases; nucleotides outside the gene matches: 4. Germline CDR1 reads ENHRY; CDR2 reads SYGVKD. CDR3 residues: CAISDRLATYEQYF. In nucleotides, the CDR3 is TGTGCCATCAGTGATAGACTAGCCACCTACGAGCAGTACTTC.

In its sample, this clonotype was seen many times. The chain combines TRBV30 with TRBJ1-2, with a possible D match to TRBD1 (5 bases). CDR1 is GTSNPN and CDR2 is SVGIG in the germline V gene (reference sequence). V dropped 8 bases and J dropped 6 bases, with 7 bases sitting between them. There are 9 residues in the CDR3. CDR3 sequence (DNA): TGTGCCAGGGGTGATGGCTACACCTTC. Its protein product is CARGDGYTF.

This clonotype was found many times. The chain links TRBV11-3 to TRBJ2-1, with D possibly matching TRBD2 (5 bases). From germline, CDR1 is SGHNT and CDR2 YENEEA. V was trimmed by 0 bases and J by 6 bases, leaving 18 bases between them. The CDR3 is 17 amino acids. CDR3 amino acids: CASSLDPGLIRGNEQFF. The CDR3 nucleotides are TGTGCCAGCAGCTTAGACCCCGGACTCATCCGCGGCAATGAGCAGTTCTTC.

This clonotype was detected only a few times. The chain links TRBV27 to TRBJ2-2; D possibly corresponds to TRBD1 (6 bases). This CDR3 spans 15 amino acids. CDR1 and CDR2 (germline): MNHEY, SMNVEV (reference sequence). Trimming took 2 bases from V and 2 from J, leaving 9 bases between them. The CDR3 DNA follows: TGTGCCAGCAGTTTACGACAGGTTAACACCGGGGAGCTGTTTTTT. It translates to CASSLRQVNTGELFF.

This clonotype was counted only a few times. The CDR3 DNA follows: TGTGCCAGCAGCTTGGGGACAGGGGGCACCTACAATGAGCAGTTCTTC. As protein: CASSLGTGGTYNEQFF. V is TRBV13 and J is TRBJ2-1, with 12 nucleotides matching TRBD1. Germline lookup yields CDR1 PRHDT and CDR2 FYEKMQ (reference sequence). The CDR3 is 16 residues long. V was pared by 3 bases and J by 2 bases, with 2 bases of the junction left unmatched.

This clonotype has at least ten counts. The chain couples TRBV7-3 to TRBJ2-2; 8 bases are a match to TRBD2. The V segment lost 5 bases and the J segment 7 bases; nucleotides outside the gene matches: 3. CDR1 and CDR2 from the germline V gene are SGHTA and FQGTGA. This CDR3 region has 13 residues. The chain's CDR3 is CASSTREGGELFF. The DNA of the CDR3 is TGTGCCAGCAGCACCCGGGAGGGCGGGGAGCTGTTTTTT.

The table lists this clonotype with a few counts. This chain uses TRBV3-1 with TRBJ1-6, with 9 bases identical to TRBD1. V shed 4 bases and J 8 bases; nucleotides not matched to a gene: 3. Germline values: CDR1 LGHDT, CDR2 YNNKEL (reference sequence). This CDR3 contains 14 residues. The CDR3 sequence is CASSPDRGYSPLHF. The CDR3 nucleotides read TGTGCCAGCAGCCCGGACAGGGGTTATTCACCCCTCCACTTT.

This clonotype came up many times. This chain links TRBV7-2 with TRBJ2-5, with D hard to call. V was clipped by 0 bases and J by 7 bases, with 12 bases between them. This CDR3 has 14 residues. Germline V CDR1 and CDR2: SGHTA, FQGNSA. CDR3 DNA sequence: TGTGCCAGCAGCTTAGCGCTCCCCAAGATGACCCAGTACTTC. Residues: CASSLALPKMTQYF.

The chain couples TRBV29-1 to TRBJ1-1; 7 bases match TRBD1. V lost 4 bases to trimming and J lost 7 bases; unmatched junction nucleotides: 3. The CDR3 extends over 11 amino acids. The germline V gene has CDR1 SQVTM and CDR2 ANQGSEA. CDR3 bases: TGCAGCGTTGGGGGACAGTATGAAGCTTTCTTT. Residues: CSVGGQYEAFF.

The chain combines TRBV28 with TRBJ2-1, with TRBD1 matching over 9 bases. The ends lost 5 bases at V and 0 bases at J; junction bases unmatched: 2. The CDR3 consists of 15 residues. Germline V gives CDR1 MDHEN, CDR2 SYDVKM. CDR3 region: CASSRQGDSYNEQFF. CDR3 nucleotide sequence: TGTGCCAGCAGTCGACAGGGGGACTCCTACAATGAGCAGTTCTTC.

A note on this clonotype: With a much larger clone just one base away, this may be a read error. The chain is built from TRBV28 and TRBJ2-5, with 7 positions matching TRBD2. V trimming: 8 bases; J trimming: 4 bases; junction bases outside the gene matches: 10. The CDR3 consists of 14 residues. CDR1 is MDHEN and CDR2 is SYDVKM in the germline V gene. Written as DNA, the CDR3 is TGTGCCAGCGGTGGAGCGGGAAGGGCAGAGACCCAGTACTTC. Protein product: CASGGAGRAETQYF.

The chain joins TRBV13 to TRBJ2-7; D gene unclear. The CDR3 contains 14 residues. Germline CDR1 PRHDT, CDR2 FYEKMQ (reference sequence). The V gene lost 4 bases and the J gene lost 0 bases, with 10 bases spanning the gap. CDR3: CASSSIPTSYEQYF. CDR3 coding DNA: TGTGCCAGCAGCTCAATCCCCACCTCCTACGAGCAGTACTTC.

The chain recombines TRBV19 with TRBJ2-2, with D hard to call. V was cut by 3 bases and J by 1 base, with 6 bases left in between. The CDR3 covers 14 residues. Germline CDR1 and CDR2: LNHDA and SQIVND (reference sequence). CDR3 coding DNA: TGTGCCAGTAGTATCTCCCTGAACACCGGGGAGCTGTTTTTT. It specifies CASSISLNTGELFF.